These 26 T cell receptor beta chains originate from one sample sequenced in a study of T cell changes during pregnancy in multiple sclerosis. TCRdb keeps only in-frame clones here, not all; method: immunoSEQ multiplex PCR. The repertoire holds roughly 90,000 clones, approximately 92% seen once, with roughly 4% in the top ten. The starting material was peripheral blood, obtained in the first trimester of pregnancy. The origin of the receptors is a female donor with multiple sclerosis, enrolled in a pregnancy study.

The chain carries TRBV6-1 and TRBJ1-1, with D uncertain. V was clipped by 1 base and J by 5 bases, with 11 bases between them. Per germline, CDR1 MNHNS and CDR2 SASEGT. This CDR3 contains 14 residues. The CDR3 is CASSEGGLRTEAFF. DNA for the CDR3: TGTGCCAGCAGTGAAGGTGGTCTCAGGACTGAAGCTTTCTTT.

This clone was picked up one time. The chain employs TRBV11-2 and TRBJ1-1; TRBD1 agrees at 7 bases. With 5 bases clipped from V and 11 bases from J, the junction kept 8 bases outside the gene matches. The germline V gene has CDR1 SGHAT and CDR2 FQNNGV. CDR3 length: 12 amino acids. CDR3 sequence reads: CASSPDRAQAFF. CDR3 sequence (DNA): TGTGCCAGCAGCCCTGACAGGGCTCAGGCTTTCTTT.

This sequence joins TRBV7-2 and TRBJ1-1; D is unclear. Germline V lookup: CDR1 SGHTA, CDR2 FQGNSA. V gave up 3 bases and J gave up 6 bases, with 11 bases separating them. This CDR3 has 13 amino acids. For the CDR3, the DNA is TGTGCCAGCAGCTTGGCCGGGAGCGCTGAAGCTTTCTTT. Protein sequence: CASSLAGSAEAFF.

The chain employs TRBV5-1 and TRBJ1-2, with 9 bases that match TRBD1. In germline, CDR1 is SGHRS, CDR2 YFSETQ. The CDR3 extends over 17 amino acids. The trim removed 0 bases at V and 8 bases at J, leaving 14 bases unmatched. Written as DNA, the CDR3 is TGCGCCAGCAGCTTGGCCGGACAGGGGAAGTTCGTATCCGGCTACACCTTC. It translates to CASSLAGQGKFVSGYTF.

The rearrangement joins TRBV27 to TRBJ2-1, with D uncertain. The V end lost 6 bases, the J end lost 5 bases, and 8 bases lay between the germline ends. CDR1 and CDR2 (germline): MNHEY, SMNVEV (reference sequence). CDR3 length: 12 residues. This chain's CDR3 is CASSQINNEQFF. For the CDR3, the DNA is TGTGCCAGCAGCCAAATCAACAATGAGCAGTTCTTC.

CDR3 nucleotide sequence: TGTGCCAGCAGCCTCAACAGGGTCTATAATTCACCCCTCCACTTT. Residues: CASSLNRVYNSPLHF. This chain uses TRBV5-6 with TRBJ1-6; weak D call: TRBD1 (6 bases). CDR3 length: 15 residues. V dropped 4 bases and J dropped 3 bases, with 11 bases sitting between them. The germline V gene encodes CDR1 SGHDT and CDR2 YYEEEE.

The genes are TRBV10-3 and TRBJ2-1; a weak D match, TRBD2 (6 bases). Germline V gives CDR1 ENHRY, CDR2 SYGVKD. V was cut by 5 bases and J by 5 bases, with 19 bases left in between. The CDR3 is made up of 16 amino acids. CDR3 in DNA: TGTGCCATCAGTCCCCTAGGGGAACTAGCTAACAATGAGCAGTTCTTC. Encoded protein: CAISPLGELANNEQFF.

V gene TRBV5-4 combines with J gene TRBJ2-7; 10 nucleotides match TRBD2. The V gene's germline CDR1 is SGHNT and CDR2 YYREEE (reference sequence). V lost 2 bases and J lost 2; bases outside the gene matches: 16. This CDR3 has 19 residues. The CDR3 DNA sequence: TGTGCCAGCAGCTTATCCCCTCTAGCGGGGGCCTTGTATACCTACGAGCAGTACTTC. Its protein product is CASSLSPLAGALYTYEQYF.

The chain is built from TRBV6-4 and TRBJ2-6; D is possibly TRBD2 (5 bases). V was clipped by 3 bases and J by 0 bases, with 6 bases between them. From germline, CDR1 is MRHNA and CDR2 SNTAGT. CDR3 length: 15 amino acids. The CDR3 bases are TGTGCCAGCAGTGAGGGAGACTCTGGGGCCAACGTCCTGACTTTC. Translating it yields CASSEGDSGANVLTF.

Here the CDR3 DNA reads TGTGCCAGCAGCGGGGACAGGGTGGGGAACAATGAGCAGTTCTTC. This sequence encodes CASSGDRVGNNEQFF. The rearrangement uses TRBV9 and TRBJ2-1, with 9 bases identical to TRBD1. Germline-derived CDR1 and CDR2 are SGDLS and YYNGEE. The CDR3 extends over 15 amino acids. With 3 bases clipped from V and 5 bases from J, the junction kept 6 bases outside the gene matches.

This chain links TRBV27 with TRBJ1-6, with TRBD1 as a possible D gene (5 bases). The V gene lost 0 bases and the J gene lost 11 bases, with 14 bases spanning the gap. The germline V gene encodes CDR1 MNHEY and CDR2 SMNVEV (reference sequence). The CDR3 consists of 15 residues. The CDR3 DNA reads TGTGCCAGCAGTTTATCGCCCGGGGGAGGGGCACCCCTCCACTTT. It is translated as CASSLSPGGGAPLHF.

In nucleotides, the CDR3 is TGTGCCAGCAGCTTTATTGTGAGCACAGATACGCAGTATTTT. Translated, it gives CASSFIVSTDTQYF. This rearrangement joins TRBV7-2 to TRBJ2-3; D not resolved. V lost 3 bases, J lost 0 bases, and 7 bases lay in between. Germline CDR1 reads SGHTA; CDR2 reads FQGNSA. The CDR3 loop spans 14 amino acids.

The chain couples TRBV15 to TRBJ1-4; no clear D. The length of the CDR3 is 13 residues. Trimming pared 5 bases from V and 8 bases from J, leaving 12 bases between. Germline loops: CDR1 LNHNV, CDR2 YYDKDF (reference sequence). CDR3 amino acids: CATSLREQEKLFF. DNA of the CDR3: TGTGCCACCAGCCTGCGGGAGCAAGAAAAACTGTTTTTT. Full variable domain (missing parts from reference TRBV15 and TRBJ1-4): DAMVIQNPRYQVTQFGKPVTLSCSQTLNHNVMYWYQQKSSQAPKLLFHYYDKDFNNEADTPDNFQSRRPNTSFCFLDIRSPGLGDTAMYLCATSLREQEKLFFGSGTQLSVL.

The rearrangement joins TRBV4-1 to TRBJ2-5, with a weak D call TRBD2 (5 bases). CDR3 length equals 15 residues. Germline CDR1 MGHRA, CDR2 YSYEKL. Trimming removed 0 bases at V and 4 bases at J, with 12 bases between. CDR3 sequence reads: CASSQETREGETQYF. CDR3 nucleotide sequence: TGCGCCAGCAGCCAAGAAACGAGGGAAGGAGAGACCCAGTACTTC.

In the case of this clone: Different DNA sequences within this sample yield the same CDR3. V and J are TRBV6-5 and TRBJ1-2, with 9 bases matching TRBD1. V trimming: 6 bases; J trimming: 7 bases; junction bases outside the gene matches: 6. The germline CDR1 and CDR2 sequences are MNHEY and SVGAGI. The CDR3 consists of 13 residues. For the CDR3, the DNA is TGTGCCAGCAGACCTACAGGGGGCTCTGGCTACACCTTC. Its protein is CASRPTGGSGYTF.

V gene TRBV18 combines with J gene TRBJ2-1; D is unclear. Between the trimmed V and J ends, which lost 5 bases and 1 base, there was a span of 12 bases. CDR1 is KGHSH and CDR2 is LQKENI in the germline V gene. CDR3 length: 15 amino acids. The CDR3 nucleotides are TGTGCCAGCTCATCAACATCGACATCCTACAATGAGCAGTTCTTC. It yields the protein CASSSTSTSYNEQFF. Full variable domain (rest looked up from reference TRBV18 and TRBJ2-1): NAGVMQNPRHLVRRRGQEARLRCSPMKGHSHVYWYRQLPEEGLKFMVYLQKENIIDESGMPKERFSAEFPKEGPSILRIQQVVRGDSAAYFCASSSTSTSYNEQFFGPGTRLTVL.

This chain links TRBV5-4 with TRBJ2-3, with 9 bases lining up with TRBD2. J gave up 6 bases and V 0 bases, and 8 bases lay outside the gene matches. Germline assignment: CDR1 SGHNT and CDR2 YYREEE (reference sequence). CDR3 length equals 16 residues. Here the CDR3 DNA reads TGTGCCAGCAGCTTGGAAAGCGGGGGGCGGGGGGATACGCAGTATTTT. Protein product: CASSLESGGRGDTQYF.

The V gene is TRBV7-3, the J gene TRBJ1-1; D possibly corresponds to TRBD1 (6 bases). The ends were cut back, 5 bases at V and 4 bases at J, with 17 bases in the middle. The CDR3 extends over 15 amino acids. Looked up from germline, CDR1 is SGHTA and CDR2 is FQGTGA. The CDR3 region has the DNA TGTGCCAGCAGCAAATACAGGGAAGCCGGCACTGAAGCTTTCTTT. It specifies CASSKYREAGTEAFF. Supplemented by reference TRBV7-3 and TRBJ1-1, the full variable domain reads GAGVSQTPSNKVTEKGKYVELRCDPISGHTALYWYRQSLGQGPEFLIYFQGTGAADDSGLPNDRFFAVRPEGSVSTLKIQRTERGDSAVYLCASSKYREAGTEAFFGQGTRLTVV.

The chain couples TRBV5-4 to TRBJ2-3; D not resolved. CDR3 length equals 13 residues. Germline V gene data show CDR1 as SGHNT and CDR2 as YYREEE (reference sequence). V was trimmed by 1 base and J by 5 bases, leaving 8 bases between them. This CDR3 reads CASSLNSGDTQYF. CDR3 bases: TGTGCCAGCAGCTTGAATTCCGGAGATACGCAGTATTTT.

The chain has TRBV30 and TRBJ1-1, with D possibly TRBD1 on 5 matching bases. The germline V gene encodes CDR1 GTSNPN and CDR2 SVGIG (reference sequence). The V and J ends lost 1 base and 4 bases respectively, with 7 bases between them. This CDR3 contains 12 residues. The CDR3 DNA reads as TGTGCCTGGAGTGGGGGGGTCACTGAAGCTTTCTTT. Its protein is CAWSGGVTEAFF.

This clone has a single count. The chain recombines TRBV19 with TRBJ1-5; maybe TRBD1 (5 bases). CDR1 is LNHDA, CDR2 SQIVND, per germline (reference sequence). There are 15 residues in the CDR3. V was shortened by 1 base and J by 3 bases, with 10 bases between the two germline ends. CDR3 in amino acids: CASSIGQIPNQPQHF. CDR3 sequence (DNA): TGTGCCAGTAGTATAGGACAGATCCCCAATCAGCCCCAGCATTTT.

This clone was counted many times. This chain's CDR3 is CASSEAVTVAYEQYF. CDR3 DNA sequence: TGTGCCAGCAGTGAAGCTGTGACAGTAGCCTACGAGCAGTACTTC. The V gene is TRBV2, the J gene TRBJ2-7; possibly TRBD1 for D (5 bases). Germline CDR1 reads SNHLY; CDR2 reads FYNNEI. This CDR3 comprises 15 residues. Trimming removed 0 bases from V and 2 bases from J, with 11 bases in between.

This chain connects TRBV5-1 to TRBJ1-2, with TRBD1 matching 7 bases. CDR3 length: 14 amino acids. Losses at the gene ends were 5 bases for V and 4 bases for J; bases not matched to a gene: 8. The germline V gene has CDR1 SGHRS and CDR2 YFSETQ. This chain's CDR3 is CASSAQGSGYGYTF. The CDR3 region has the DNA TGCGCCAGCAGTGCACAGGGGAGCGGCTATGGCTACACCTTC. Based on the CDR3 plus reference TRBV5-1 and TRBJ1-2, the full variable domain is KAGVTQTPRYLIKTRGQQVTLSCSPISGHRSVSWYQQTPGQGLQFLFEYFSETQRNKGNFPGRFSGRQFSNSRSEMNVSTLELGDSALYLCASSAQGSGYGYTFGSGTRLTVV.

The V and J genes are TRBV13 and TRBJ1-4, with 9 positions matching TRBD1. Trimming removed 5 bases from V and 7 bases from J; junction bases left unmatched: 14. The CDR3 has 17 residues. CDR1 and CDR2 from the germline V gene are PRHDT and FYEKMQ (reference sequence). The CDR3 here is CASSALLAGTGTEKLFF. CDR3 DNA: TGTGCCAGCAGCGCCCTCCTAGCCGGGACAGGGACTGAAAAACTGTTTTTT.

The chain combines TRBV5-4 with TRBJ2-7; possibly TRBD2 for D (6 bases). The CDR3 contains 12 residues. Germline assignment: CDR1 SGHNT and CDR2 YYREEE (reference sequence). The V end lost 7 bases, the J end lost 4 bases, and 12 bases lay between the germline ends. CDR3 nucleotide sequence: TGTGCCAGCTCCGTGGGAGGTTACGAGCAGTACTTC. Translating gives CASSVGGYEQYF.

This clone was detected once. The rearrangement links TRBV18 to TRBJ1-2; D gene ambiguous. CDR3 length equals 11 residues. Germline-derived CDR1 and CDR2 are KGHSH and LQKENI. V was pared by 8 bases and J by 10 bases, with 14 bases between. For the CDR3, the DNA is TGTGCCAGCGCTAACGCGGATAACTACACCTTC. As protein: CASANADNYTF.